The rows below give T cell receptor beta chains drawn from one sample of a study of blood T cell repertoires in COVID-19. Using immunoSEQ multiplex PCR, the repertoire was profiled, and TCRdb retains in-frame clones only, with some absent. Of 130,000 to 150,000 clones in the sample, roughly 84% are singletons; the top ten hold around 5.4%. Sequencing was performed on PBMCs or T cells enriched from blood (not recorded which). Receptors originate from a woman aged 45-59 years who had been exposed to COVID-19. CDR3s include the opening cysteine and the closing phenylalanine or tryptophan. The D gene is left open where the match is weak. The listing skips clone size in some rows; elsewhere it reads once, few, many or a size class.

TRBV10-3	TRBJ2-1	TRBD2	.	CAISGPYSGDSNEQFF	TGTGCCATCAGTGGGCCGTATAGCGGGGATAGCAATGAGCAGTTCTTC
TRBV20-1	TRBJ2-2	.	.	CSASLVTGGELFF	TGCAGTGCTAGTTTGGTAACCGGCGGGGAGCTGTTTTTT
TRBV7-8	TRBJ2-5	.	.	CASSPAGQSRETQYF	TGTGCCAGCAGCCCGGCAGGACAGTCCAGGGAGACCCAGTACTTC
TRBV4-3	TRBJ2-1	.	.	CASSLQMGSGKGFF	TGCGCCAGCAGCCTGCAAATGGGGTCGGGAAAGGGGTTCTTC
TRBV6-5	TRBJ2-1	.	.	CASQAPAYNEQFF	TGTGCCAGTCAGGCCCCAGCCTACAATGAGCAGTTCTTC
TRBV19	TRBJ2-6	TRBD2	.	CASRSSGGGGANVLTF	TGTGCCAGTCGATCTAGCGGGGGAGGCGGGGCCAACGTCCTGACTTTC
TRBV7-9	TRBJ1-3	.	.	CASAKDPSGNTIYF	TGTGCCAGCGCCAAAGATCCATCTGGAAACACCATATATTTT
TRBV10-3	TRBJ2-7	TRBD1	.	CAISEGQGYEQYF	TGTGCCATCAGTGAGGGACAGGGCTACGAGCAGTACTTC
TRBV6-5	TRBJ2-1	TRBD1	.	CASSYMGTGGYEQFF	TGTGCCAGCAGTTACATGGGGACAGGGGGTTATGAGCAGTTCTTC
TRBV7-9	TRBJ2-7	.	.	CASSQQENEQYF	TGTGCCAGCAGCCAACAGGAAAACGAGCAGTACTTC
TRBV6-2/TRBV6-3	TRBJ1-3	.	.	CASSKRLTGNTIYF	TGTGCCAGCAGCAAGAGGTTAACTGGAAACACCATATATTTT
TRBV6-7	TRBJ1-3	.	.	CASSYPRDTSGNTIYF	TGTGCCAGCAGTTACCCACGGGACACTTCTGGAAACACCATATATTTT
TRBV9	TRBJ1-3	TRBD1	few	CASSVERDRGRNTIYF	TGTGCCAGCAGCGTAGAGAGGGACAGGGGTAGAAACACCATATATTTT
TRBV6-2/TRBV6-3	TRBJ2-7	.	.	CASSRGPDNSYEQYF	TGTGCCAGCAGCCGTGGGCCCGACAACAGCTACGAGCAGTACTTC
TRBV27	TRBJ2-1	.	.	CASRAGLSNNEQFF	TGTGCCAGCAGGGCGGGCTTATCAAACAATGAGCAGTTCTTC
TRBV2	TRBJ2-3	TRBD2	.	CASTSGLAGPTDTQYF	TGTGCCAGCACCTCGGGACTAGCGGGACCCACAGATACGCAGTATTTT
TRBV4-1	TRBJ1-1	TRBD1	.	CASSHRYRGGAGAFF	TGCGCCAGCAGCCACCGCTACAGAGGGGGCGCTGGGGCTTTCTTT
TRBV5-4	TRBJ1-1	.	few	CASTLGAGNTEAFF	TGTGCCAGCACCTTGGGGGCGGGGAACACTGAAGCTTTCTTT
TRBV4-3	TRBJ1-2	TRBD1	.	CASSQERDSRNYGYTF	TGCGCCAGCAGCCAGGAACGGGACAGTCGTAACTATGGCTACACCTTC
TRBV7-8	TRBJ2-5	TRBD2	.	CASSQGLAVQETQYF	TGTGCCAGCAGCCAGGGACTAGCGGTCCAAGAGACCCAGTACTTC
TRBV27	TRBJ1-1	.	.	CASSLSRAPVTEAFF	TGTGCCAGCAGTTTATCGCGGGCGCCAGTCACTGAAGCTTTCTTT
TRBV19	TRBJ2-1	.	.	CASSPGLLYNEQFF	TGTGCCAGTAGTCCCGGACTACTCTACAATGAGCAGTTCTTC
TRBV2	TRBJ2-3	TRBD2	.	CAGWAGGSTDTQYF	TGTGCCGGTTGGGCGGGGGGAAGCACAGATACGCAGTATTTT
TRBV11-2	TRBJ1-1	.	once	CASSPKTLKATEAFF	TGTGCCAGCAGCCCAAAGACATTGAAGGCGACTGAAGCTTTCTTT
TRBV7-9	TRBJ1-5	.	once	CASSYGQRNNQPQHF	TGTGCCAGCAGCTACGGACAGCGCAACAATCAGCCCCAGCATTTT
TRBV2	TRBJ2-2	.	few	CATLFTSWEGELFF	TGTGCCACACTCTTCACCTCGTGGGAGGGGGAGCTGTTTTTT
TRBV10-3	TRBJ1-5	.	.	CAISEGFQDQPQHF	TGTGCCATCAGTGAGGGCTTTCAGGATCAGCCCCAGCATTTT
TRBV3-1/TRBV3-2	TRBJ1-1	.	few	CASSQGPLGTEAFF	TGTGCCAGCAGCCAAGGCCCCCTCGGCACTGAAGCTTTCTTT
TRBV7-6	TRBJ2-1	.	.	CASSSSGLARNNEQFF	TGTGCCAGCAGCTCCTCCGGACTGGCTCGGAACAATGAGCAGTTCTTC
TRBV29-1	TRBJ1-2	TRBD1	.	CSVDRGSYGYTF	TGCAGCGTTGACAGGGGGAGCTATGGCTACACCTTC
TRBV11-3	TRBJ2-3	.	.	CASSSYTDTQYF	TGTGCCAGCAGCTCCTATACAGATACGCAGTATTTT
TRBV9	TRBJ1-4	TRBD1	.	CASSPDRDGNEKLFF	TGTGCCAGCAGCCCTGACAGGGATGGGAATGAAAAACTGTTTTTT
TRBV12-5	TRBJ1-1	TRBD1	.	CASGLRDRASSATEAFF	TGTGCTAGTGGTCTGAGGGACAGGGCGAGTTCAGCCACTGAAGCTTTCTTT
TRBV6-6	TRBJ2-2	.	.	CASSGAASTGELFF	TGTGCCAGCAGTGGGGCAGCCAGCACCGGGGAGCTGTTTTTT
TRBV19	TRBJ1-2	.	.	CASSIVRPANYGYTF	TGTGCCAGTAGTATAGTGAGGCCAGCTAACTATGGCTACACCTTC
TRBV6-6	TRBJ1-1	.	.	CASSEARVAEAFF	TGTGCCAGCAGTGAGGCCAGGGTCGCTGAAGCTTTCTTT
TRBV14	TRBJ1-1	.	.	CASSGRMGGVMNTEAFF	TGTGCCAGCAGCGGCCGGATGGGGGGGGTGATGAACACTGAAGCTTTCTTT
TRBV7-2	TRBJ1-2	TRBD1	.	CASSRTGVYGYTF	TGTGCCAGCAGTCGGACAGGGGTATATGGCTACACCTTC
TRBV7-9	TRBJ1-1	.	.	CASQQGGTEAFF	TGTGCCAGCCAACAGGGCGGCACTGAAGCTTTCTTT
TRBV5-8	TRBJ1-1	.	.	CASSLGSGGRTEAFF	TGTGCCAGCAGCTTGGGCAGTGGGGGCCGCACTGAAGCTTTCTTT
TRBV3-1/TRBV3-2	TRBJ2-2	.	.	CASSQPLGSTGELFF	TGTGCCAGCAGCCAACCCCTAGGAAGTACCGGGGAGCTGTTTTTT
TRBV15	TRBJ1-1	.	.	CATSRDAVTEAFF	TGTGCCACCAGCAGAGATGCGGTTACTGAAGCTTTCTTT